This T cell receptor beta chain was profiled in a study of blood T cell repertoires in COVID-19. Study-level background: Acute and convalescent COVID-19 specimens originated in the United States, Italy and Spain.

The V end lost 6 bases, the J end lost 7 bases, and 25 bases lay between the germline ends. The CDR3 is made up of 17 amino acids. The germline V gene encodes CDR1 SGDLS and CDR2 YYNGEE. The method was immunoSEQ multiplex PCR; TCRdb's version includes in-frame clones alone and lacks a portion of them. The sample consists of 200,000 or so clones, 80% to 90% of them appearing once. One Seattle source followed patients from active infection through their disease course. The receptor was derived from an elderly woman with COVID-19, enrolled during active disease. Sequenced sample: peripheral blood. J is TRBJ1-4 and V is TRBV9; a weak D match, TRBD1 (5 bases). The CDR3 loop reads CASNRGDDGGIGEKLFF. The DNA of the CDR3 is TGTGCCAGCAATAGGGGAGATGACGGGGGGATAGGTGAAAAACTGTTTTTT.